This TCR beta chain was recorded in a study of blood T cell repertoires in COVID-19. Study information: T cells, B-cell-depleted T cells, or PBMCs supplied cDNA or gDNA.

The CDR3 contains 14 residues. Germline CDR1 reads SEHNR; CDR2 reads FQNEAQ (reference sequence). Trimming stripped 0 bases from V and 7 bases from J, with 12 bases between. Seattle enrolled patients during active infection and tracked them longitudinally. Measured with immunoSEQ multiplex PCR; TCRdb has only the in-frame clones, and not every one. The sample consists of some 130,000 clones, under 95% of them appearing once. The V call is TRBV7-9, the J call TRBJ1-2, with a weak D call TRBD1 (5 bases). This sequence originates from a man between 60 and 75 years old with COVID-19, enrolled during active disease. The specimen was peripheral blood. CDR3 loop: CASSLAPEGLGYTF. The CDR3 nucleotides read TGTGCCAGCAGCTTAGCGCCGGAGGGGCTTGGCTACACCTTC.